Detailed here is one TCR beta chain. Its antigen is undetermined. With V trimmed by 4 bases and J by 4 bases, 6 bases remained unmatched. This CDR3 comprises 14 residues. Germline V gene lookup returns CDR1 SGHNT and CDR2 YYREEE (reference sequence). This sample was included in a study of cytomegalovirus exposure and HLA in healthy donors. Overall study context: The roughly 130 validation repertoires used the same platform as the 600 to 750 first-cohort repertoires (as reported by a later analysis). General study points: Through in vitro validation, three CMV-associated chains were shown to be specific for CMV antigens.

Measured with immunoSEQ multiplex PCR; TCRdb has only the in-frame clones, and not every one. The table shows 100,000 to 150,000 clones, with approximately 88% occurring only once. The chain couples TRBV5-4 to TRBJ2-5, with 8 bases fitting TRBD2. The sample consisted of PBMCs. This receptor was taken from a woman under 30 in good health and CMV-seronegative. Here the CDR3 DNA reads TGTGCCAGCAGCCCGGGGGGGGCGGGAGAGACCCAGTACTTC. It encodes CASSPGGAGETQYF.